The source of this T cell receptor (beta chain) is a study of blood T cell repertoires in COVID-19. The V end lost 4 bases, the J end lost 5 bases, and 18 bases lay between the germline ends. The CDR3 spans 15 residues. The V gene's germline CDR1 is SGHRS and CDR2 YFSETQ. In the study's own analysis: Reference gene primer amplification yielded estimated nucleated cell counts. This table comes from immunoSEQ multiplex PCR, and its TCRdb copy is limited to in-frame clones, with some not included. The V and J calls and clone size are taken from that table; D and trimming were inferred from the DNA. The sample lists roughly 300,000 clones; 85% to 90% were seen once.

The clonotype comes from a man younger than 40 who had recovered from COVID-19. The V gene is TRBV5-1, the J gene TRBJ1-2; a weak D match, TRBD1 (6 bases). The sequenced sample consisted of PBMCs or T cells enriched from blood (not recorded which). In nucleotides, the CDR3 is TGCGCCAGCAGCAGCATCGCAGGGGATACATATGGCTACACCTTC. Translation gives CASSSIAGDTYGYTF.